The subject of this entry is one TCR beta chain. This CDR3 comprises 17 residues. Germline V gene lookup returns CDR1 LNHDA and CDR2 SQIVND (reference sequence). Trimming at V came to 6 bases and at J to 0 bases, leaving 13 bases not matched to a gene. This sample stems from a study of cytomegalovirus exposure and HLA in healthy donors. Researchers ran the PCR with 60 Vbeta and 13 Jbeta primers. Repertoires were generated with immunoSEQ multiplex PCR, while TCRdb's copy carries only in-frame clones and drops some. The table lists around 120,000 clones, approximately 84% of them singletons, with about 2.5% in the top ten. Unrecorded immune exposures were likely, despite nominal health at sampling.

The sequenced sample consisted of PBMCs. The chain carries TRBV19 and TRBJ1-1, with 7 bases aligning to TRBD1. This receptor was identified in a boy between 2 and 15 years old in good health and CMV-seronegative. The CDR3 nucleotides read TGTGCCAGTAGCCTCGCCCCAGGGACAGCCATGAACACTGAAGCTTTCTTT. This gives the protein CASSLAPGTAMNTEAFF.